Detailed here is one T cell receptor (beta chain). Its antigen is as yet unknown. These data are taken from a study of Ad26.COV2.S vaccination and SARS-CoV-2 variants. Study results and caveats: Across vaccine and placebo recipients, the breadth of non-spike TCRs was similar. Spike-specific CD8+ and CD4+ T cell responses reportedly showed substantial breadth after vaccination.

Trimming stripped 0 bases from V and 0 bases from J, with 12 bases between. The length of the CDR3 is 17 residues. Germline V gene sequence: CDR1 SGHVS, CDR2 FQNEAQ. Only in-frame clones appear in the TCRdb table, and some are missing; sequencing was by immunoSEQ multiplex PCR. In the table there are approximately 400,000 clones, roughly nine tenths of which are singletons. This sequence was found in a human donor who had recovered from COVID-19. The sample consisted of peripheral blood, taken after recovery from COVID-19. The rearrangement links TRBV7-8 to TRBJ1-5; D possibly corresponds to TRBD1 (6 bases). The CDR3: CASSLARGRDSNQPQHF. The CDR3 DNA reads TGTGCCAGCAGCTTAGCCAGGGGCAGGGATAGCAATCAGCCCCAGCATTTT.